This T cell receptor (beta chain) was sequenced for a study of blood T cell repertoires in COVID-19. Study background: Specimens from acute and convalescent COVID-19 originated in the United States, Italy and Spain. The cDNA or gDNA used as material had been derived from T cells, B-cell-depleted T cells, or PBMCs.

Here immunoSEQ multiplex PCR was the method, and the copy in TCRdb shows in-frame clones only, minus some. Of roughly 200,000 clones detected, 75% to 90% appear once; the ten largest clones hold roughly 6.2%. The material sequenced was PBMCs or T cells enriched from blood (not recorded which). This clonotype originated in a man aged 35 to 55 who had recovered from COVID-19.

The CDR3 reads CASSLSGGAGYTF. The CDR3 coding sequence is TGTGCCAGCAGCTTATCGGGGGGCGCGGGCTACACCTTC. The genes are TRBV7-2 and TRBJ1-2; the D gene is possibly TRBD1 (6 bases). The ends were cut back, 2 bases at V and 8 bases at J, with 12 bases in the middle. Germline CDR1 SGHTA, CDR2 FQGNSA. The CDR3 runs to 13 residues.